This entry concerns a single TCR beta chain. The data stem from a study of blood T cell repertoires in COVID-19. Study-level background: Sample material is recorded as cDNA or gDNA derived from T cells, B-cell-depleted T cells, or PBMCs.

Sequencing used immunoSEQ multiplex PCR; TCRdb keeps in-frame clones, though not all of them. The sample holds about 200,000 clones, 87% seen once. The CDR3 is 15 amino acids. V was clipped by 2 bases and J by 6 bases; unmatched bases: 6. Per germline, CDR1 LGHDT and CDR2 YNNKEL (reference sequence). This TCR was recovered from a man aged 35-49 years with active or convalescent COVID-19. The specimen was peripheral blood. The chain joins TRBV3-1 (or the pseudogene TRBV3-2) to TRBJ1-4; 7 bases match TRBD1. The CDR3 is CASSQRQGSYEKLFF. CDR3 in DNA: TGTGCCAGCAGCCAACGACAGGGATCGTATGAAAAACTGTTTTTT.